A single sample is the source of the 28 T cell receptor beta chains below, sequenced in a study of T cell responses to AZD1222 COVID-19 vaccine. TCRdb's copy holds only in-frame clones and misses some; the assay was immunoSEQ multiplex PCR. Counted here are 90,000 to 150,000 clones, roughly 86% occurring once; the ten biggest clones make up nearly 4.5%. The sample in question was peripheral blood, obtained on day 0 of AZD1222 vaccination. These receptors all come from an adult in good health.

This rearrangement joins TRBV11-3 to TRBJ2-1; possible D gene TRBD2, 5 bases. V lost 5 bases and J lost 8, with 16 bases in between. This CDR3 has 14 residues. Germline V gives CDR1 SGHNT, CDR2 YENEEA. CDR3 residues: CASSPGGAADEQFF. The CDR3 DNA follows: TGTGCCAGCAGCCCAGGTGGTGCAGCGGATGAGCAGTTCTTC.

This chain connects TRBV11-2 to TRBJ2-7; D is tentatively TRBD1 or TRBD2 (6 bases each). Germline loops: CDR1 SGHAT, CDR2 FQNNGV. The CDR3 loop spans 15 amino acids. Trimming cost V 4 bases and J 1 base, with 14 bases left between them. CDR3 sequence (DNA): TGTGCCAGCAGCTCCCCCGGGGGCAGGTCCTACGAGCAGTACTTC. This gives the protein CASSSPGGRSYEQYF.

CDR3 region: CASSLGAVRMNTEAFF. For the CDR3, the DNA is TGTGCCAGCAGCTTAGGGGCAGTCAGGATGAACACTGAAGCTTTCTTT. The rearrangement joins TRBV7-8 to TRBJ1-1, with D unclear. This CDR3 has 16 amino acids. The V gene lost 1 base and the J gene lost 0 bases, with 12 bases spanning the gap. Germline V gene lookup returns CDR1 SGHVS and CDR2 FQNEAQ.

V gene TRBV29-1 combines with J gene TRBJ2-1, with D tentatively TRBD2 (6 bases). Trimming left V 6 bases short and J 7 bases short, with 22 bases between. CDR1 SQVTM and CDR2 ANQGSEA come from the germline V gene. CDR3 length equals 15 residues. The CDR3 sequence: CSVAGVGSAWNEQFF. CDR3 in DNA: TGCAGCGTCGCCGGCGTCGGGAGCGCTTGGAATGAGCAGTTCTTC.

The V call is TRBV15, the J call TRBJ1-6; TRBD1 might be the D (6 bases). Germline CDR1 reads LNHNV; CDR2 reads YYDKDF (reference sequence). V gave up 5 bases and J gave up 0 bases, with 14 bases separating them. CDR3 length equals 17 residues. CDR3 amino acids: CATSGGQWSSYNSPLHF. The CDR3 DNA follows: TGTGCCACCAGCGGCGGACAGTGGAGCTCCTATAATTCACCCCTCCACTTT.

The V gene is TRBV6-4, the J gene TRBJ2-2; 9 bases align to TRBD1. Per the germline V gene, CDR1 is MRHNA and CDR2 is SNTAGT. CDR3 size: 18 residues. V trimming: 0 bases; J trimming: 4 bases; junction bases outside the gene matches: 9. The CDR3 nucleotides read TGTGCCAGCAGTGACTCGACAGGGGGTCGGCGGAGCACCGGGGAGCTGTTTTTT. Its protein is CASSDSTGGRRSTGELFF.

The genes are TRBV18 and TRBJ1-2; TRBD1 matches at 7 bases. This CDR3 comprises 15 residues. Germline V gene data show CDR1 as KGHSH and CDR2 as LQKENI. With 2 bases clipped from V and 3 bases from J, the junction kept 6 bases outside the gene matches. In nucleotides, the CDR3 is TGTGCCAGCTCACCAGCCGGGACAGCGGACTATGGCTACACCTTC. Its translation: CASSPAGTADYGYTF.

In this sample, this clone turned up a few times. The CDR3 DNA follows: TGTGCCAGTACCGGGACAGGGGGAAATCAGCCCCAGCATTTT. Protein product: CASTGTGGNQPQHF. The chain links TRBV19 to TRBJ1-5; 11 bases align to TRBD1. Germline lookup yields CDR1 LNHDA and CDR2 SQIVND (reference sequence). The trim removed 7 bases at V and 4 bases at J, leaving 3 bases unmatched. There are 14 residues in the CDR3.

The rearrangement joins TRBV18 to TRBJ2-5; D not resolved. From germline, CDR1 is KGHSH and CDR2 LQKENI. Trimming took off 3 bases at V and 4 bases at J, with 12 bases between the two ends. CDR3 length equals 14 residues. CDR3 nucleotides: TGTGCCAGCTCACCCGGCGTGATTGGAGAGACCCAGTACTTC. It specifies CASSPGVIGETQYF.

The V gene is TRBV10-3, the J gene TRBJ1-6; D might be TRBD1 (5 bases). This CDR3 has 15 amino acids. Trimming stripped 5 bases from V and 7 bases from J, with 15 bases between. Germline-derived CDR1 and CDR2 are ENHRY and SYGVKD. CDR3 protein: CAISPQTGVNSPLHF. DNA for the CDR3: TGTGCCATCAGTCCTCAAACAGGCGTGAATTCACCCCTCCACTTT.

This clone turned up a few times. V gene TRBV10-3 combines with J gene TRBJ1-3; no clear D. V lost 0 bases and J 0 bases, leaving 9 bases between the germline ends. Germline V gene data show CDR1 as ENHRY and CDR2 as SYGVKD. The CDR3 length is 16 residues. Here the CDR3 reads CAISESTQVSGNTIYF. The CDR3, as DNA: TGTGCCATCAGTGAGTCGACCCAGGTCTCTGGAAACACCATATATTTT.

The chain recombines TRBV24-1 with TRBJ2-2, with D maybe TRBD2 (5 bases). Deletions cut 2 bases from V and 7 bases from J, with 10 bases between. Germline V lookup: CDR1 KGHDR, CDR2 SFDVKD. The CDR3 is 14 residues long. The DNA for the CDR3 is TGTGCCACCAGTGATTCTCGGACTGGCGGGGAGCTGTTTTTT. Translating it yields CATSDSRTGGELFF.

The gene calls are TRBV6-5 and TRBJ2-7; no firm D call. V lost 11 bases, J lost 0 bases, and 14 bases lay in between. Germline lookup yields CDR1 MNHEY and CDR2 SVGAGI. The CDR3 sequence is 13 residues long. Written as DNA, the CDR3 is TGTGCCGTCGGCGGAAGTAGCTCCTACGAGCAGTACTTC. This gives the protein CAVGGSSSYEQYF.

CDR3 sequence: CASRPDTAYNEQFF. CDR3 nucleotide sequence: TGTGCCAGCAGGCCGGACACAGCCTACAATGAGCAGTTCTTC. This chain connects TRBV2 to TRBJ2-1; tentatively, D is TRBD1 (5 bases). Looked up from germline, CDR1 is SNHLY and CDR2 is FYNNEI. The germline V and J ends were trimmed by 6 bases and 2 bases, with 11 bases remaining between them. This CDR3 spans 14 amino acids.

This clone has just a few counts. The rearrangement uses TRBV5-4 and TRBJ1-2; 12 nucleotides match TRBD1. CDR1 SGHNT and CDR2 YYREEE come from the germline V gene (reference sequence). CDR3 size: 16 residues. The trim removed 3 bases at V and 6 bases at J, leaving 9 bases unmatched. This CDR3 reads CASSSSGTGGLDGYTF. As DNA, the CDR3 is TGTGCCAGCAGCTCTTCCGGGACAGGGGGCTTGGATGGCTACACCTTC.

The chain has TRBV10-3 and TRBJ1-5; D is possibly TRBD1 (6 bases). V was cut by 3 bases and J by 6 bases, with 15 bases left in between. This CDR3 is built from 15 residues. Germline-derived CDR1 and CDR2 are ENHRY and SYGVKD. The CDR3 DNA is TGTGCCATCAGTGAAAGGGGGGACGGGAGTCAGCCCCAGCATTTT. Encoded protein: CAISERGDGSQPQHF.

The chain joins TRBV7-9 to TRBJ2-3, with D uncertain. The CDR3 sequence is 16 residues long. Germline V gives CDR1 SEHNR, CDR2 FQNEAQ (reference sequence). The V end was cut by 5 bases, the J end by 1 base, with 16 bases between. CDR3 protein: CASSNYTGSGTDTQYF. In DNA form, the CDR3 reads TGTGCCAGCAGCAATTATACGGGCAGCGGCACAGATACGCAGTATTTT.

V usage is TRBV7-2 and J usage is TRBJ2-7; TRBD1 agrees at 8 bases. From germline, CDR1 is SGHTA and CDR2 FQGNSA. CDR3 size: 15 residues. After removal of 6 bases from V and 7 bases from J, the junction contained 14 bases not matched to a gene. The CDR3 DNA sequence: TGTGCCAGCAGACCGACAGGGGCACCCTTGGGGGAGCAGTACTTC. The encoded protein is CASRPTGAPLGEQYF.

The genes are TRBV10-3 and TRBJ2-7, with 12 bases identical to TRBD1. This CDR3 is 16 amino acids long. J gave up 7 bases and V 4 bases, and 11 bases lay outside the gene matches. The germline CDR1 and CDR2 sequences are ENHRY and SYGVKD. In nucleotides, the CDR3 is TGTGCCATCAGTGGAGGCGGGACAGGGGGCCAAAGGGAGCAGTACTTC. Translated: CAISGGGTGGQREQYF.

The V gene is TRBV28, the J gene TRBJ1-2, with 7 positions matching TRBD1. With V trimmed by 4 bases and J by 8 bases, 10 bases remained unmatched. Germline V gene sequence: CDR1 MDHEN, CDR2 SYDVKM. The CDR3 has 14 amino acids. CDR3 in amino acids: CASSSRTGRRGYTF. CDR3 in DNA: TGTGCCAGCAGTTCGCGGACAGGCCGTAGGGGCTACACCTTC.

The chain carries TRBV28 and TRBJ1-6; D may be TRBD1 (5 bases). CDR3 length equals 14 residues. CDR1 is MDHEN, CDR2 SYDVKM, per germline. Trimming removed 6 bases at V and 10 bases at J, with 16 bases between. CDR3 DNA sequence: TGTGCCAGCAGGGCGAGCGAGGGGAGATCACCCCTCCACTTT. Translated: CASRASEGRSPLHF.

The chain carries TRBV5-1 and TRBJ2-2, with D hard to call. V lost 3 bases, J lost 0 bases, and 6 bases lay in between. The CDR3 consists of 14 residues. Germline V gives CDR1 SGHRS, CDR2 YFSETQ. Written as DNA, the CDR3 is TGCGCCAGCAGCTCCTCCGCGAACACCGGGGAGCTGTTTTTT. It translates to CASSSSANTGELFF. Complete variable domain (other parts from reference TRBV5-1 and TRBJ2-2): KAGVTQTPRYLIKTRGQQVTLSCSPISGHRSVSWYQQTPGQGLQFLFEYFSETQRNKGNFPGRFSGRQFSNSRSEMNVSTLELGDSALYLCASSSSANTGELFFGEGSRLTVL.

The chain joins TRBV23-1 to TRBJ2-1, with 9 bases aligning to TRBD1. TRBV23-1 is classed as an ORF, of uncertain function. The CDR3 covers 12 residues. Trimming took 6 bases from V and 9 from J; bases not matched to a gene: 3. CDR3 sequence: CASSRDRVEQFF. CDR3 sequence (DNA): TGCGCCAGCAGCCGGGACAGGGTTGAGCAGTTCTTC.

V and J are TRBV29-1 and TRBJ1-2, with TRBD1 as a possible D gene (6 bases). The germline CDR1 and CDR2 sequences are SQVTM and ANQGSEA. This CDR3 spans 13 amino acids. Trimming pared 2 bases from V and 7 bases from J, leaving 14 bases between. The CDR3 region has the DNA TGCAGCGTTGAACGGGGGGCGCGGGGTGGCTACACCTTC. As protein: CSVERGARGGYTF.

V usage is TRBV5-6 and J usage is TRBJ1-2; maybe TRBD1 (5 bases). The CDR3 consists of 14 residues. From germline, CDR1 is SGHDT and CDR2 YYEEEE. The ends were cut back, 0 bases at V and 4 bases at J, with 10 bases in the middle. The CDR3 sequence: CASSLGGSSYGYTF. CDR3 nucleotide sequence: TGTGCCAGCAGCTTGGGGGGCTCTAGCTATGGCTACACCTTC.

This clone occurred a few times. The genes are TRBV5-1 and TRBJ2-1; no firm D call. With 0 bases removed from V and 7 bases from J, the gap between germline ends came to 11 bases. The CDR3 spans 14 residues. Germline CDR1 reads SGHRS; CDR2 reads YFSETQ. CDR3 DNA sequence: TGCGCCAGCAGCTTGGCCTATGGAGAAAATGAGCAGTTCTTC. Protein product: CASSLAYGENEQFF.

The chain uses TRBV28 and TRBJ2-1; D perhaps matches TRBD1 (6 bases). Trimming stripped 5 bases from V and 0 bases from J, with 14 bases between. Germline CDR1 reads MDHEN; CDR2 reads SYDVKM. The CDR3 runs to 16 residues. CDR3 in DNA: TGTGCCAGCAGTGGGATCTGGGACAACTCCTACAATGAGCAGTTCTTC. This translates into CASSGIWDNSYNEQFF.

The V gene is TRBV6-5, the J gene TRBJ1-4; D gene unclear. The germline CDR1 and CDR2 sequences are MNHEY and SVGAGI. CDR3 size: 13 residues. V gave up 6 bases and J gave up 8 bases, with 13 bases separating them. CDR3: CASRTWTQEKLFF. For the CDR3, the DNA is TGTGCCAGCAGAACGTGGACCCAAGAAAAACTGTTTTTT.